This T cell receptor (beta chain) stems from a study of early T cells in non-severe SARS-CoV-2 infection. Tagging with unique molecular identifiers was applied to individual cDNA molecules. TCRdb re-analysed the 5' RACE reads in MiXCR, keeping a single row per CDR3 protein. Of 55,000 to 65,000 distinct CDR3 sequences detected, more than 9% appear once; the ten largest clones hold around 6.3%. General study results and limits: VDJdb matches were skewed toward anti-spike CD8 T cell responses.

This clonotype was counted at least ten times. Its antigen is unidentified. Germline V gives CDR1 DFQATT, CDR2 SNEGSKA (reference sequence). Trimming removed 3 bases from V and 2 bases from J; junction bases left unmatched: 5. The CDR3 sequence is 14 residues long. The receptor was isolated from an adult who was a healthcare worker with PCR-confirmed SARS-CoV-2 infection or an uninfected control (not recorded which). Material: whole blood. The genes are TRBV20-1 and TRBJ1-2, with 8 bases lining up with TRBD1. The CDR3 nucleotides read TGCAGTGCTAGGCGGAGACAGGGGAACTATGGCTACACCTTC. It translates to CSARRRQGNYGYTF.